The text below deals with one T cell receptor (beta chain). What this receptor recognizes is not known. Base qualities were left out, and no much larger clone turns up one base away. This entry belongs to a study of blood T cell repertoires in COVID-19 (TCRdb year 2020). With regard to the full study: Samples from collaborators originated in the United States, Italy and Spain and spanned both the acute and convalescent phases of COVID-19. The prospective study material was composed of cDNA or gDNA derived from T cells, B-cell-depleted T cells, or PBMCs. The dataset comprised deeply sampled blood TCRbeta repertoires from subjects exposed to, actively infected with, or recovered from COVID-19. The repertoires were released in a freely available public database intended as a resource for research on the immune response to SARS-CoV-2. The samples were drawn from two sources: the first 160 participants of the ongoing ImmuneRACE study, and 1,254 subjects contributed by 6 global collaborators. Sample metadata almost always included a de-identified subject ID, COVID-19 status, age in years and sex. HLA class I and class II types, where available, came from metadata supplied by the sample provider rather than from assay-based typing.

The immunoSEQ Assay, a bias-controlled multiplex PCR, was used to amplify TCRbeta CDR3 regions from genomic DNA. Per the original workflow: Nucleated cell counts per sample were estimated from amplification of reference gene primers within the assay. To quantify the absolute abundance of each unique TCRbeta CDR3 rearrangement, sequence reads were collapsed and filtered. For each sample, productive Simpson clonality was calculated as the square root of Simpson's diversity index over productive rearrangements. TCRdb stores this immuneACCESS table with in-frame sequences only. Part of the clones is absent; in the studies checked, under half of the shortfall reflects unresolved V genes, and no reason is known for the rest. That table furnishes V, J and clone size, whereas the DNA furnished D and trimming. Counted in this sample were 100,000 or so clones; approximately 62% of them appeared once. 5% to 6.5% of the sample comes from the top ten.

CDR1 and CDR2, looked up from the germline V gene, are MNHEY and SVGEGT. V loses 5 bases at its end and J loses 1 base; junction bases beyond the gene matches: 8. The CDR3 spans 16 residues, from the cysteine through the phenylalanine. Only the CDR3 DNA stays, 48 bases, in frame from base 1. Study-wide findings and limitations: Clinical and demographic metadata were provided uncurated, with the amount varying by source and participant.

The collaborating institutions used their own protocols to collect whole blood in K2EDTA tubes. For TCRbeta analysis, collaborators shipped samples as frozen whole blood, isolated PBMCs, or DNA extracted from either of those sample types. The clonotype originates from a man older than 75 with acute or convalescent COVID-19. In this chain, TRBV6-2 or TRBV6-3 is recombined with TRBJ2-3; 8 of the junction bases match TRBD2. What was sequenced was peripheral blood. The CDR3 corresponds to CASSRRTSSRTDTQYF. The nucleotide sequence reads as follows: TGTGCCAGCAGTCGCCGGACTAGCTCCCGCACAGATACGCAGTATTTT.